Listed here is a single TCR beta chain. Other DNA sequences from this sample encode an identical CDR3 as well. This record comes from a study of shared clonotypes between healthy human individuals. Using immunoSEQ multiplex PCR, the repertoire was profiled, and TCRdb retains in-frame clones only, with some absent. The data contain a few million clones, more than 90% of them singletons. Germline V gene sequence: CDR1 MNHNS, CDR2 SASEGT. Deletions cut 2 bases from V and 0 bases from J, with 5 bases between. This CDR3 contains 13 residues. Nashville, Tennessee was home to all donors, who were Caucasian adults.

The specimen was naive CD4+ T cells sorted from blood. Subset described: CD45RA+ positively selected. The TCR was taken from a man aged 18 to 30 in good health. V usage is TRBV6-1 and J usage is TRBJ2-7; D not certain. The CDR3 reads CASSELSSYEQYF. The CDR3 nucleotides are TGTGCCAGCAGTGAACTCTCCTCCTACGAGCAGTACTTC.